This TCR beta chain was retrieved from a study of response to subunit inactivated influenza vaccine. General study results and limits: Researchers suggested that each seasonal influenza vaccination recruits few new T cells.

This clonotype has only a few counts. Its antigen remains unidentified. TCRdb re-called the RT-PCR reads with MiXCR, one entry per CDR3 protein. The sample carries hundreds of thousands of distinct CDR3 sequences, less than 10% recorded once. Germline V gives CDR1 ENHRY, CDR2 SYGVKD. V lost 2 bases, J lost 12 bases, and 12 bases stayed unmatched. The CDR3 is 16 amino acids. This material consisted of PBMCs from blood, taken roughly 24 months after vaccination. This chain connects TRBV10-3 to TRBJ2-1; 11 bases align to TRBD2. This clonotype originated in a man aged 45 to 75 who received an inactivated influenza vaccine. CDR3 sequence: CAISEPGTSGARGQFF. In DNA, the CDR3 is TGTGCCATCAGTGAGCCTGGGACTAGCGGAGCCAGAGGGCAGTTCTTC.